Below are 19 T cell receptor beta chains sequenced from a single sample in a study of beta chain features in type 1 diabetes. The study reverse transcribed the entire isolated RNA, so it sequenced expressed TCRB transcripts. Some clones are missing from TCRdb's copy, which holds only in-frame ones; the method was immunoSEQ multiplex PCR. The top ten clones hold 1.4% to 1.5% of a sample with under 55,000 clones, around 45% of them seen once. The antigens of these receptors remain unknown. Study findings and constraints: People with Type 1 diabetes carried modestly yet significantly shorter TCRB CDR3s in all four CD4+ subsets.

The source material was Tregs from blood. The receptors shown here come from a man aged 25-40 years with type 1 diabetes.

This clone was seen only a few times. V usage is TRBV5-6 and J usage is TRBJ2-5; 7 bases agree with TRBD2. The CDR3 runs 12 residues. The V gene's germline CDR1 is SGHDT and CDR2 YYEEEE. Trimming cost V 5 bases and J 4 bases; bases outside gene matches: 2. DNA of the CDR3: TGTGCCAGCAGATGGGGGGGAGAGACCCAGTACTTC. It translates to CASRWGGETQYF.

The chain carries TRBV2 and TRBJ2-5, with TRBD1 matching over 7 bases. There are 14 residues in the CDR3. The V and J ends lost 8 bases and 5 bases, in that order; junction bases with no gene match: 11. Germline V lookup: CDR1 SNHLY, CDR2 FYNNEI. The CDR3 loop reads CASGTGTGAETQYF. The CDR3 DNA reads as TGTGCCAGCGGGACGGGAACAGGGGCCGAGACCCAGTACTTC.

The V call is TRBV7-9, the J call TRBJ2-2; TRBD2 matches 10 bases. Trimming at V came to 5 bases and at J to 6 bases, leaving 6 bases not matched to a gene. The V gene's germline CDR1 is SEHNR and CDR2 FQNEAQ (reference sequence). The CDR3 runs 15 residues. The CDR3: CASSAYSGGAGELFF. The CDR3 DNA is TGTGCCAGCAGCGCCTACAGCGGGGGGGCCGGGGAGCTGTTTTTT.

The gene calls are TRBV7-2 and TRBJ1-5; TRBD1 agrees at 9 bases. The trim removed 4 bases at V and 2 bases at J, leaving 3 bases unmatched. Germline CDR1 is SGHTA and CDR2 is FQGNSA. There are 15 residues in the CDR3. CDR3 region: CASSYRTGGNQPQHF. CDR3 bases: TGTGCCAGCAGCTATCGGACAGGGGGCAATCAGCCCCAGCATTTT.

The chain couples TRBV28 to TRBJ1-3; the D gene is possibly TRBD1 (5 bases). Germline V CDR1 and CDR2: MDHEN, SYDVKM. The CDR3 is 15 residues long. V was shortened by 3 bases and J by 4 bases, with 13 bases between the two germline ends. CDR3 coding DNA: TGTGCCAGCAGTTTGCAGGGTTTTCCGGGAAACACCATATATTTT. Translated: CASSLQGFPGNTIYF.

A word on this clone: Its ends do not fully match the called genes, so a read error is possible. V is TRBV7-7 and J is TRBJ2-5; perhaps TRBD2 as D (6 bases). Looked up from germline, CDR1 is SSHAT and CDR2 is FNYEAQ (reference sequence). The CDR3 is 15 amino acids. The CDR3: CASSLAWAREETQYF. The CDR3, as DNA: TGTGCTAGCAGCTTAGCTTGGGCTAGGGAGGAAACCCAGTACTTC.

There are a few counts of this clone. V and J are TRBV28 and TRBJ2-7; 9 positions agree with TRBD2. Germline-derived CDR1 and CDR2 are MDHEN and SYDVKM. The junction had 4 bases not matched to a gene; V was cut back by 4 bases and J by 3 bases. CDR3 length: 14 amino acids. The CDR3 protein is CASSYSGRLYEQYF. The DNA of the CDR3 is TGTGCCAGCAGTTACAGCGGGAGGCTCTACGAGCAGTACTTC.

The rearrangement links TRBV5-4 to TRBJ2-1; 11 positions match TRBD2. V lost 4 bases, J lost 3 bases, and 3 bases stayed unmatched. The CDR3 consists of 15 residues. Germline V CDR1 and CDR2: SGHNT, YYREEE (reference sequence). The CDR3 sequence is CASSLGLAGYNEQFF. CDR3 sequence (DNA): TGTGCCAGCAGCCTTGGACTAGCGGGCTACAATGAGCAGTTCTTC.

The CDR3 loop is CASSVDRGGTQYF. The CDR3 coding sequence is TGTGCCAGCAGTGTGGACAGGGGGGGGACCCAGTACTTC. The rearrangement joins TRBV25-1 to TRBJ2-5, with 10 bases identical to TRBD1. Trimming removed 4 bases from V and 7 bases from J; junction bases left unmatched: 3. Per germline, CDR1 MGHDK and CDR2 SYGVNS. The CDR3 runs 13 residues.

The rearrangement links TRBV7-8 to TRBJ2-2; the D gene is possibly TRBD2 (5 bases). CDR3 length equals 16 residues. Germline CDR1 is SGHVS and CDR2 is FQNEAQ. V lost 5 bases, J lost 3 bases, and 16 bases lay in between. CDR3 bases: TGTGCCAGCAGCCCACTGACCGGGGATGACACCGGGGAGCTGTTTTTT. Protein sequence: CASSPLTGDDTGELFF.

The chain uses TRBV29-1 and TRBJ2-2, with 13 bases aligning to TRBD2. V dropped 6 bases and J dropped 5; count of bases not matched to a gene: 12. The CDR3 covers 17 residues. CDR1 is SQVTM and CDR2 is ANQGSEA in the germline V gene. The CDR3 DNA reads TGCAGCGTGGGGGGGACTAGCGGGAACATAGGTACCGGGGAGCTGTTTTTT. Translation gives CSVGGTSGNIGTGELFF.

This clone was observed a few times. The CDR3 loop is CASSQDRGYNQPQHF. The DNA of the CDR3 is TGTGCCAGCAGCCAAGATCGGGGTTACAATCAGCCCCAGCATTTT. The genes are TRBV4-2 and TRBJ1-5, with no clear D. Germline V gene sequence: CDR1 LGHNA, CDR2 YNFKEQ. This CDR3 comprises 15 residues. Trimming cost V 0 bases and J 3 bases, with 9 bases left between them.

This chain uses TRBV7-2 with TRBJ1-5; D not resolved. This CDR3 has 15 residues. Germline values: CDR1 SGHTA, CDR2 FQGNSA. V was clipped by 3 bases and J by 0 bases, with 9 bases between them. The CDR3 reads CASSFFSDSNQPQHF. The CDR3 DNA reads TGTGCCAGCAGCTTCTTCTCAGATAGCAATCAGCCCCAGCATTTT.

The chain carries TRBV19 and TRBJ1-5, with 7 nucleotides matching TRBD1. The CDR3 is 16 residues long. V lost 7 bases to trimming and J lost 2 bases; unmatched junction nucleotides: 11. Germline CDR1 LNHDA, CDR2 SQIVND (reference sequence). CDR3 sequence: CASNRGVGAGNQPQHF. CDR3 DNA sequence: TGTGCCAGTAACAGGGGCGTCGGGGCCGGCAATCAGCCCCAGCATTTT. The whole variable domain, filled in from reference TRBV19 and TRBJ1-5, reads DGGITQSPKYLFRKEGQNVTLSCEQNLNHDAMYWYRQDPGQGLRLIYYSQIVNDFQKGDIAEGYSVSREKKESFPLTVTSAQKNPTAFYLCASNRGVGAGNQPQHFGDGTRLSIL.

V and J are TRBV29-1 and TRBJ2-1; 12 bases agree with TRBD2. Looked up from germline, CDR1 is SQVTM and CDR2 is ANQGSEA. This CDR3 contains 12 residues. Trimming took 1 base from V and 16 from J; bases not matched to a gene: 5. The DNA for the CDR3 is TGCAGCGTTGAAGGTCCTAGCGGGAGGGGATTCTTC. Protein sequence: CSVEGPSGRGFF.

The chain recombines TRBV7-2 with TRBJ1-2; D is unresolved. The CDR3 covers 16 residues. The V end was cut by 1 base, the J end by 0 bases, with 12 bases between. Germline lookup yields CDR1 SGHTA and CDR2 FQGNSA. The CDR3 reads CASSLGPGRTNYGYTF. The CDR3 nucleotides are TGTGCCAGCAGCTTAGGTCCAGGCAGGACTAACTATGGCTACACCTTC.

The chain is built from TRBV7-2 and TRBJ2-7, with 7 bases fitting TRBD1. Germline CDR1 SGHTA, CDR2 FQGNSA. CDR3 size: 15 residues. The trim removed 5 bases at V and 2 bases at J, leaving 9 bases unmatched. The CDR3 sequence is CASSPRDSPTYEQYF. As DNA, the CDR3 is TGTGCCAGCAGCCCCCGGGACAGCCCAACCTACGAGCAGTACTTC.

The chain combines TRBV28 with TRBJ2-1; 8 bases align to TRBD2. Trimming took 2 bases from V and 6 from J; bases not matched to a gene: 6. Germline CDR1 is MDHEN and CDR2 is SYDVKM. This CDR3 spans 15 amino acids. CDR3 residues: CASSLGTGRGNEQFF. CDR3 sequence (DNA): TGTGCCAGCAGTTTAGGGACCGGGAGGGGCAATGAGCAGTTCTTC.

This sequence joins TRBV7-9 and TRBJ2-7; D ambiguous. V lost 1 base and J 0 bases, leaving 10 bases between the germline ends. The CDR3 runs to 15 residues. Germline V lookup: CDR1 SEHNR, CDR2 FQNEAQ (reference sequence). For the CDR3, the DNA is TGTGCCAGCAGCTTAGGACCGAGGAGCTCCTACGAGCAGTACTTC. Protein product: CASSLGPRSSYEQYF.